Here is one TCR beta chain with its context. The antigen is unknown. This CDR3 has 13 residues. Germline CDR1 reads LNHDA; CDR2 reads SQIVND (reference sequence). V trimming: 9 bases; J trimming: 4 bases; junction bases outside the gene matches: 8. The data belong to a study of cytomegalovirus exposure and HLA in healthy donors. The table came from immunoSEQ multiplex PCR; TCRdb's copy has only in-frame clones and leaves some out. The profile shows approximately 150,000 clones, about 89% of them singletons. Broader study findings: Both high specificity and high sensitivity reportedly marked the classifier's diagnosis of cytomegalovirus status. The majority of TCR sequences were rare, yet some public TCRs appeared in many donors. The authors listed 180 or so TCR beta chains as cytomegalovirus-associated.

The specimen was PBMCs. The sequence was collected from a woman between 18 and 29 years old in good health and CMV-seropositive. The V and J genes are TRBV19 and TRBJ1-2; the match to TRBD1 covers 7 bases. The CDR3 here is CASGQVGPYGYTF. CDR3 DNA sequence: TGTGCCAGCGGACAGGTGGGTCCCTATGGCTACACCTTC. The full variable domain, its missing parts supplied by reference TRBV19 and TRBJ1-2, is DGGITQSPKYLFRKEGQNVTLSCEQNLNHDAMYWYRQDPGQGLRLIYYSQIVNDFQKGDIAEGYSVSREKKESFPLTVTSAQKNPTAFYLCASGQVGPYGYTFGSGTRLTVV.